This T cell receptor (beta chain) originates from a study of beta chain features in type 1 diabetes. The ends lost 3 bases at V and 2 bases at J; junction bases unmatched: 7. Germline V lookup: CDR1 MNHNS, CDR2 SASEGT. The CDR3 covers 16 residues. In the case of this clone: The target antigen is unknown.

What was sequenced were expressed TCRB transcripts, since all of the isolated RNA had been reverse transcribed. Only in-frame clones appear in the TCRdb table, and some are missing; sequencing was by immunoSEQ multiplex PCR. Here the sample spans 600,000 to 750,000 clones, around 12% being singletons. Regarding the study as a whole: There was a moderate but significant shortening of TCRB CDR3s in all four CD4+ subsets of Type 1 diabetes patients. Type 1 diabetes patients had fewer VDJ junction insertions and more deletions.

The source of this sequence is a man aged 25 to 45 with type 1 diabetes. Sequenced input: naive CD4+ T cells from blood. The J gene is TRBJ2-5, the V gene TRBV6-1, with 9 positions matching TRBD1. This chain's CDR3 is CASSEGTGLLQETQYF. The CDR3 DNA reads as TGTGCCAGCAGTGAGGGGACAGGGCTCCTTCAAGAGACCCAGTACTTC.